These 22 T cell receptor beta chains were all obtained from the same sample, sequenced in a study of radiotherapy plus CTLA-4 blockade in lung cancer. Generated by immunoSEQ multiplex PCR, the TCRdb table keeps only in-frame clones and is missing some. The sample records tens of thousands of clones, about 72% being singletons. The sample here was peripheral blood, taken from a patient treated with radiotherapy plus ipilimumab. The receptors stem from a human donor with non-small cell lung cancer whose response to radiotherapy plus ipilimumab could not be evaluated. Some clones in this sample may be carry-over from other donors' samples.

This clone has only a few counts. The V and J genes are TRBV5-1 and TRBJ1-1; TRBD1 agrees at 9 bases. This CDR3 is 15 amino acids long. Germline-derived CDR1 and CDR2 are SGHRS and YFSETQ. Trimming cost V 4 bases and J 4 bases; bases outside gene matches: 8. The DNA of the CDR3 is TGCGCCAGCAGCCCTTGGACAGGGGTGGGCACTGAAGCTTTCTTT. Translating gives CASSPWTGVGTEAFF.

The chain carries TRBV5-1 and TRBJ1-2; D may be TRBD1 (5 bases). V lost 0 bases and J 5 bases, leaving 14 bases between the germline ends. The CDR3 sequence is 15 residues long. From germline, CDR1 is SGHRS and CDR2 YFSETQ. The chain's CDR3 is CASSLGSQGYYGYTF. The CDR3 DNA sequence: TGCGCCAGCAGCTTGGGCTCGCAGGGATATTATGGCTACACCTTC.

This chain joins TRBV6-6 and TRBJ2-2, with TRBD2 matching 7 bases. CDR3 size: 14 residues. J gave up 5 bases and V 0 bases, and 0 bases lay outside the gene matches. Germline CDR1 is MNHNY and CDR2 is SVGAGI (reference sequence). CDR3 nucleotides: TGTGCCAGCAGTTACTCGGGGGGGACCGGGGAGCTGTTTTTT. It is translated as CASSYSGGTGELFF.

The chain employs TRBV5-6 and TRBJ1-3; 9 nucleotides agree with TRBD1. This CDR3 comprises 17 residues. After removal of 5 bases from V and 0 bases from J, the junction contained 9 bases not matched to a gene. Germline V gene sequence: CDR1 SGHDT, CDR2 YYEEEE. The CDR3 DNA reads TGTGCCAGCAGTGATGTGGACAGGGGACTCTCTGGAAACACCATATATTTT. It specifies CASSDVDRGLSGNTIYF.

V is TRBV11-2 and J is TRBJ1-2, with D unresolved. This CDR3 comprises 13 residues. Trimming cost V 4 bases and J 5 bases, with 11 bases left between them. CDR1 and CDR2 (germline): SGHAT, FQNNGV. The CDR3 nucleotides read TGTGCCAGCAGCTCCCTCCTCTCTTATGGCTACACCTTC. Protein: CASSSLLSYGYTF. The whole variable domain, remainder taken from reference TRBV11-2 and TRBJ1-2, is EAGVAQSPRYKIIEKRQSVAFWCNPISGHATLYWYQQILGQGPKLLIQFQNNGVVDDSQLPKDRFSAERLKGVDSTLKIQPAKLEDSAVYLCASSSLLSYGYTFGSGTRLTVV.

The chain has TRBV4-1 and TRBJ2-7; D perhaps matches TRBD1 (6 bases). The CDR3 is 15 residues long. The germline gives CDR1 MGHRA, CDR2 YSYEKL. The V end was cut by 0 bases, the J end by 3 bases, with 12 bases between. CDR3: CASSQESTGGYEQYF. The CDR3 DNA is TGCGCCAGCAGCCAAGAATCGACAGGTGGCTACGAGCAGTACTTC.

CDR3 sequence (DNA): TGTGCCAGCAGCTTAGGGGCGGACAGAAACACTGAAGCTTTCTTT. Protein product: CASSLGADRNTEAFF. V is TRBV7-9 and J is TRBJ1-1; D perhaps matches TRBD1 (6 bases). The CDR3 has 15 residues. CDR1 and CDR2 from the germline V gene are SEHNR and FQNEAQ (reference sequence). Trimming pared 1 base from V and 2 bases from J, leaving 11 bases between.

The V gene is TRBV6-6, the J gene TRBJ2-7, with D possibly being TRBD1 (6 bases). Trimming shortened V by 4 bases and J by 6 bases, and 7 bases separated the two germline ends. Per germline, CDR1 MNHNY and CDR2 SVGAGI (reference sequence). The CDR3 sequence is 11 residues long. The CDR3 DNA reads as TGTGCCAGCAGTTTCAGGGGCGAGCAGTACTTC. This codes for CASSFRGEQYF.

The chain combines TRBV7-9 with TRBJ2-5, with 14 bases matching TRBD2. Trimming cost V 3 bases and J 4 bases; bases outside gene matches: 1. CDR1 and CDR2 (germline): SEHNR, FQNEAQ (reference sequence). This CDR3 has 15 amino acids. The CDR3 bases are TGTGCCAGCAGCTTCGGGACTAGCGGGGGAGAGACCCAGTACTTC. Its translation: CASSFGTSGGETQYF.

This sequence joins TRBV5-1 and TRBJ2-2; D is unclear. Looked up from germline, CDR1 is SGHRS and CDR2 is YFSETQ. The CDR3 is 14 amino acids. Trimming pared 0 bases from V and 4 bases from J, leaving 7 bases between. The CDR3 reads CASSLAIGTGELFF. The DNA of the CDR3 is TGCGCCAGCAGCTTGGCGATCGGCACCGGGGAGCTGTTTTTT.

The chain employs TRBV29-1 and TRBJ2-3, with D hard to call. V lost 4 bases to trimming and J lost 2 bases, with 16 bases between them. The germline V gene encodes CDR1 SQVTM and CDR2 ANQGSEA. The CDR3 runs 15 residues. In DNA form, the CDR3 reads TGCAGCGTTGTGGGTTCGGAAGGAGACACAGATACGCAGTATTTT. Its protein is CSVVGSEGDTDTQYF.

This clone was detected once. V gene TRBV7-2 combines with J gene TRBJ1-1, with D perhaps TRBD1 (6 bases). V lost 5 bases and J 0 bases, leaving 13 bases between the germline ends. Germline CDR1 is SGHTA and CDR2 is FQGNSA. The CDR3 has 15 amino acids. CDR3 bases: TGTGCCAGCAGCAAGGGGGTACAGATGAACACTGAAGCTTTCTTT. This translates into CASSKGVQMNTEAFF.

CDR3 residues: CASRYTARVPPYEQYF. For the CDR3, the DNA is TGTGCCAGCAGATATACGGCCCGGGTCCCACCCTACGAGCAGTACTTC. The V gene is TRBV7-8, the J gene TRBJ2-7; D gene unclear. Trimming took off 6 bases at V and 2 bases at J, with 20 bases between the two ends. CDR1 is SGHVS and CDR2 is FQNEAQ in the germline V gene. The CDR3 spans 16 residues.

The V and J genes are TRBV19 and TRBJ2-3; perhaps TRBD2 as D (6 bases). Germline CDR1 and CDR2: LNHDA and SQIVND (reference sequence). V lost 7 bases and J 3 bases, leaving 11 bases between the germline ends. CDR3 length equals 13 residues. The chain's CDR3 is CASKARGTDTQYF. CDR3 sequence (DNA): TGTGCCAGTAAGGCCCGGGGGACAGATACGCAGTATTTT.

DNA of the CDR3: TGTGCCAGCAGCACCGGACAAGGACCTGGAAACACCATATATTTT. Translated, it gives CASSTGQGPGNTIYF. The V and J genes are TRBV7-9 and TRBJ1-3, with D possibly TRBD1 on 5 matching bases. Deletions cut 5 bases from V and 2 bases from J, with 13 bases between. The germline V gene has CDR1 SEHNR and CDR2 FQNEAQ (reference sequence). This CDR3 is built from 15 residues.

In this sample, this clone turned up a few times. The chain recombines TRBV6-6 with TRBJ1-5, with TRBD1 as a possible D gene (6 bases). Trimming shortened V by 6 bases and J by 1 base, and 13 bases separated the two germline ends. This CDR3 has 15 residues. The V gene's germline CDR1 is MNHNY and CDR2 SVGAGI (reference sequence). CDR3 sequence reads: CASRGGAESNQPQHF. In DNA form, the CDR3 reads TGTGCCAGCAGGGGGGGGGCAGAAAGCAATCAGCCCCAGCATTTT.

This clone was found a few times. The chain carries TRBV14 and TRBJ1-2; the match to TRBD1 covers 7 bases. Germline V gives CDR1 SGHDN, CDR2 FVKESK. V dropped 4 bases and J dropped 4; count of bases not matched to a gene: 3. There are 13 residues in the CDR3. The CDR3 DNA reads TGTGCCAGCAGCCGGGACAGAGTCTATGGCTACACCTTC. It encodes CASSRDRVYGYTF. Looking up the rest from reference TRBV14 and TRBJ1-2 gives the full variable domain: EAGVTQFPSHSVIEKGQTVTLRCDPISGHDNLYWYRRVMGKEIKFLLHFVKESKQDESGMPNNRFLAERTGGTYSTLKVQPAELEDSGVYFCASSRDRVYGYTFGSGTRLTVV.

The chain links TRBV28 to TRBJ2-2; D possibly corresponds to TRBD1 (5 bases). CDR1 and CDR2 from the germline V gene are MDHEN and SYDVKM. The CDR3 has 15 residues. V lost 1 base to trimming and J lost 2 bases, with 8 bases between them. CDR3 in DNA: TGTGCCAGCAGTTTATACAGGACCAACACCGGGGAGCTGTTTTTT. Its translation is CASSLYRTNTGELFF.

The chain couples TRBV7-2 to TRBJ1-5; 9 bases align to TRBD1. V trimming: 4 bases; J trimming: 1 base; junction bases outside the gene matches: 8. Germline CDR1 is SGHTA and CDR2 is FQGNSA. CDR3 length: 17 residues. CDR3 region: CASSSDTGGGSNQPQHF. The CDR3 nucleotides read TGTGCCAGCAGCTCAGACACAGGGGGCGGGAGCAATCAGCCCCAGCATTTT.

The V call is TRBV6-5, the J call TRBJ1-2, with TRBD1 as a possible D gene (6 bases). The CDR3 runs 13 residues. Germline V lookup: CDR1 MNHEY, CDR2 SVGAGI. Trimming stripped 5 bases from V and 4 bases from J, with 11 bases between. CDR3 in DNA: TGTGCCAGCAGTATACAGGGTAGCTATGGCTACACCTTC. Translated, it gives CASSIQGSYGYTF.

With regard to this clone: A read error may produce the germline difference seen at one junction end. Other DNA sequences within the sample encode an identical CDR3. The chain links TRBV5-6 to TRBJ1-5, with D possibly TRBD1 on 6 matching bases. The germline CDR1 and CDR2 sequences are SGHDT and YYEEEE. The CDR3 has 16 residues. As DNA, the CDR3 is TGCGCCAGCAGCTTTCGGGGGGCCGGTAGCAATCAGCCCCAGCATTTT. Translated: CASSFRGAGSNQPQHF.

The rearrangement links TRBV7-2 to TRBJ2-5; 8 bases are shared with TRBD2. CDR1 is SGHTA, CDR2 FQGNSA, per germline. The trim removed 5 bases at V and 2 bases at J, leaving 10 bases unmatched. This CDR3 comprises 16 residues. In DNA form, the CDR3 reads TGTGCCAGCAGCCCGGCTTTGACGGGGGGGCAAGAGACCCAGTACTTC. Translation gives CASSPALTGGQETQYF.